The 20 T cell receptor beta chains reported below all come from one sample, sequenced in a study of Ad26.COV2.S vaccination and SARS-CoV-2 variants. The treatment denotes: over 15 received Ad26.COV2.S at low or high dose, single or two shots; roughly five received placebo; per-sample allocation not given. All samples were drawn on day 63, counting from the first vaccine or placebo injection. Only in-frame clones appear in the TCRdb table, and some are missing; sequencing was by immunoSEQ multiplex PCR. The sample lists 300,000 to 400,000 clones, approximately 90% occurring once. Sequences were derived from peripheral blood, sampled in a trial of Ad26.COV2.S vaccine versus placebo. Receptors were obtained from a person between 18 and 60 years old who received the Ad26.COV2.S COVID-19 vaccine or a placebo.

This sequence joins TRBV14 and TRBJ1-2; D possibly corresponds to TRBD1 (6 bases). The ends were cut back, 2 bases at V and 1 base at J, with 11 bases in the middle. Germline CDR1 is SGHDN and CDR2 is FVKESK. This CDR3 has 15 amino acids. This CDR3 is CASSQQTGVNYGYTF. The CDR3 DNA follows: TGTGCCAGCAGCCAACAGACAGGAGTTAACTATGGCTACACCTTC.

This chain connects TRBV11-3 to TRBJ2-1; 10 positions match TRBD1. J lost 2 bases, V lost 5 bases, and 3 bases had no gene match. This CDR3 is built from 15 residues. Germline loops: CDR1 SGHNT, CDR2 YENEEA. The CDR3 loop reads CASSLGQGAYNEQFF. Here the CDR3 DNA reads TGTGCCAGCAGCCTCGGACAGGGGGCCTACAATGAGCAGTTCTTC.

This clone was seen once. The rearrangement links TRBV11-2 to TRBJ2-1; weak D call: TRBD1 (6 bases). CDR3 size: 16 residues. Germline lookup yields CDR1 SGHAT and CDR2 FQNNGV. V shed 5 bases and J shed 3 bases, with 17 bases lying between them. In DNA, the CDR3 is TGTGCCAGCAGCCCGGGTAGGAACAGGGACTACAATGAGCAGTTCTTC. Its protein is CASSPGRNRDYNEQFF. Full variable domain (missing parts from reference TRBV11-2 and TRBJ2-1): EAGVAQSPRYKIIEKRQSVAFWCNPISGHATLYWYQQILGQGPKLLIQFQNNGVVDDSQLPKDRFSAERLKGVDSTLKIQPAKLEDSAVYLCASSPGRNRDYNEQFFGPGTRLTVL.

CDR3 nucleotide sequence: TGTGCCAGCTCACCACCGGGGGGGGGCCGATACGAGCAGTACTTC. This codes for CASSPPGGGRYEQYF. The chain employs TRBV18 and TRBJ2-7; weak D call: TRBD2 (7 bases). The germline CDR1 and CDR2 sequences are KGHSH and LQKENI. The CDR3 spans 15 residues. The V end was cut by 0 bases, the J end by 4 bases, with 13 bases between.

The chain couples TRBV6-5 to TRBJ2-3, with TRBD1 as a possible D gene (6 bases). The CDR3 has 13 residues. Germline V gives CDR1 MNHEY, CDR2 SVGAGI. The V end was cut by 2 bases, the J end by 5 bases, with 8 bases between. The CDR3 here is CASSYQTGDTQYF. CDR3 coding DNA: TGTGCCAGCAGTTACCAGACAGGAGATACGCAGTATTTT.

The chain carries TRBV4-2 and TRBJ2-7, with 11 bases that match TRBD2. CDR1 and CDR2 from the germline V gene are LGHNA and YNFKEQ. The CDR3 covers 15 residues. Germline trimming cut 0 bases from V and 6 bases from J; bases unmatched to any gene: 4. This CDR3 is CASSQEGLAGGEQYF. In nucleotides, the CDR3 is TGTGCCAGCAGCCAAGAGGGGCTAGCGGGGGGCGAGCAGTACTTC.

The CDR3 sequence is CASSQDWEKLFF. CDR3 nucleotide sequence: TGCGCCAGCAGCCAAGATTGGGAAAAACTGTTTTTT. The rearrangement links TRBV4-3 to TRBJ1-4, with D uncertain. CDR3 length: 12 residues. Germline CDR1 LGHNA, CDR2 YSLEER. V lost 0 bases and J 8 bases, leaving 4 bases between the germline ends.

This clone came up a few times. The chain uses TRBV6-4 and TRBJ2-2; TRBD2 is a possible D gene (6 bases). Looked up from germline, CDR1 is MRHNA and CDR2 is SNTAGT. V lost 0 bases and J 7 bases, leaving 12 bases between the germline ends. The CDR3 has 15 amino acids. The CDR3 DNA follows: TGTGCCAGCAGTGACTCTGTCGGAGGGATCGGGGAGCTGTTTTTT. Its protein product is CASSDSVGGIGELFF.

This clone appeared a single time. The genes are TRBV30 and TRBJ1-5; a possible D gene is TRBD1 (5 bases). V was pared by 5 bases and J by 3 bases, with 17 bases between. Germline V gene lookup returns CDR1 GTSNPN and CDR2 SVGIG (reference sequence). The CDR3 loop spans 15 amino acids. The CDR3 coding sequence is TGTGCCTGGGATGCCGGTCCGGGGGACAATCAGCCCCAGCATTTT. This encodes CAWDAGPGDNQPQHF.

CDR3 DNA sequence: TGTGCCAGCAGTTTACCGGACAGAGACTATGGCTACACCTTC. Encoded protein: CASSLPDRDYGYTF. V is TRBV28 and J is TRBJ1-2; perhaps TRBD1 as D (6 bases). Looked up from germline, CDR1 is MDHEN and CDR2 is SYDVKM. The CDR3 length is 14 residues. With 2 bases removed from V and 3 bases from J, the gap between germline ends came to 10 bases.

The chain has TRBV5-1 and TRBJ1-1, with D possibly being TRBD1 (5 bases). The CDR3 is 15 amino acids. Looked up from germline, CDR1 is SGHRS and CDR2 is YFSETQ. Trimming removed 2 bases from V and 1 base from J, with 12 bases in between. The CDR3 region has the DNA TGCGCCAGCAGCTTCCCGGGACGTCAGAACACTGAAGCTTTCTTT. Its protein product is CASSFPGRQNTEAFF.

This chain links TRBV5-1 with TRBJ2-7; TRBD1 matches 10 bases. The V gene's germline CDR1 is SGHRS and CDR2 YFSETQ. The CDR3 runs to 14 residues. Trimming cost V 5 bases and J 3 bases; bases outside gene matches: 5. The CDR3 bases are TGCGCCAGCAGGTTGACAGGGGGCGTCTACGAGCAGTACTTC. It specifies CASRLTGGVYEQYF.

The genes are TRBV2 and TRBJ2-1; no clear D gene. Trimming took off 3 bases at V and 11 bases at J, with 11 bases between the two ends. The CDR3 has 12 residues. The germline V gene encodes CDR1 SNHLY and CDR2 FYNNEI. DNA for the CDR3: TGTGCCAGCAGTGATGGACCAAGTCAGCAGTTCTTC. This gives the protein CASSDGPSQQFF.

V usage is TRBV19 and J usage is TRBJ2-5, with 10 bases identical to TRBD1. V gave up 6 bases and J gave up 0 bases; unmatched junction bases: 4. This CDR3 contains 15 residues. Per germline, CDR1 LNHDA and CDR2 SQIVND (reference sequence). The chain's CDR3 is CASSLGQGHQETQYF. The CDR3 nucleotides are TGTGCCAGTAGCCTGGGACAGGGGCACCAAGAGACCCAGTACTTC.

The rearrangement links TRBV23-1 to TRBJ1-5; TRBD1 might be the D (5 bases). TRBV23-1 is classed as an ORF, of uncertain function. Trimming took 0 bases from V and 4 from J, leaving 16 bases between them. CDR3 size: 17 residues. The CDR3 nucleotides are TGCGCCAGCAGTCAATCGAGGGGCAGGGAAAGGAATCAGCCCCAGCATTTT. Translating it yields CASSQSRGRERNQPQHF.

This chain uses TRBV6-2 or TRBV6-3 with TRBJ1-2; D may be TRBD1 (6 bases). This CDR3 contains 14 residues. V lost 2 bases, J lost 5 bases, and 12 bases lay in between. The germline V gene has CDR1 MNHEY and CDR2 SVGEGT. The chain's CDR3 is CASSYDRSPYGYTF. For the CDR3, the DNA is TGTGCCAGCAGTTACGACAGGTCTCCATATGGCTACACCTTC.

The chain carries TRBV7-9 and TRBJ2-5; D gene uncertain. Trimming removed 6 bases at V and 1 base at J, with 12 bases between. The CDR3 spans 14 residues. Germline V gives CDR1 SEHNR, CDR2 FQNEAQ (reference sequence). The CDR3 protein is CASSSELFQETQYF. CDR3 in DNA: TGTGCCAGCAGTTCGGAGCTATTCCAAGAGACCCAGTACTTC. Drawing the rest from reference TRBV7-9 and TRBJ2-5, the complete variable domain is DTGVSQNPRHKITKRGQNVTFRCDPISEHNRLYWYRQTLGQGPEFLTYFQNEAQLEKSRLLSDRFSAERPKGSFSTLEIQRTEQGDSAMYLCASSSELFQETQYFGPGTRLLVL.

The rearrangement uses TRBV6-2 or TRBV6-3 and TRBJ2-7; perhaps TRBD2 as D (6 bases). V lost 2 bases to trimming and J lost 2 bases, with 13 bases between them. The length of the CDR3 is 15 residues. Germline V gene data show CDR1 as MNHEY and CDR2 as SVGEGT. Here the CDR3 reads CASSYLGLIAYEQYF. Written as DNA, the CDR3 is TGTGCCAGCAGTTACCTGGGACTTATCGCCTACGAGCAGTACTTC.

The V and J genes are TRBV5-1 and TRBJ2-7; 9 nucleotides line up with TRBD1. Looked up from germline, CDR1 is SGHRS and CDR2 is YFSETQ. The V segment lost 4 bases and the J segment 6 bases; nucleotides outside the gene matches: 8. This CDR3 is 14 amino acids long. Written as DNA, the CDR3 is TGCGCCAGCAGCCCCGGACAGGGGTGGGTCGAGCAGTACTTC. Protein: CASSPGQGWVEQYF.

Details on this clone: Other DNA variants within this sample encode the same CDR3. This chain uses TRBV28 with TRBJ1-1; D gene unclear. Germline V gives CDR1 MDHEN, CDR2 SYDVKM. The CDR3 length is 12 residues. Trimming pared 3 bases from V and 1 base from J, leaving 3 bases between. The CDR3 protein is CASSLKNTEAFF. The CDR3 DNA is TGTGCCAGCAGTTTGAAGAACACTGAAGCTTTCTTT.